One sample yielded the 5 T cell receptor beta chains listed below, sequenced in a study of shared clonotypes between healthy human individuals. Profiled with immunoSEQ multiplex PCR; TCRdb holds only in-frame clones, not every one. Of 550,000 to 600,000 clones listed, roughly 98% were seen once; the top ten hold 0.3%. In the naive CD8 group, cells lacked CD45RO and were positively selected for CCR7, so terminally differentiated effector memory CD45RA+ cells were left out. Sequencing was performed on naive CD8+ T cells sorted from blood. The origin of the receptors is a young man in good health.

A note on this clone: The same CDR3 can be traced to other DNA sequences in this sample. The chain is built from TRBV27 and TRBJ2-3; no clear D. CDR3 length: 12 residues. V lost 1 base, J lost 5 bases, and 4 bases lay in between. Germline V gene sequence: CDR1 MNHEY, CDR2 SMNVEV (reference sequence). CDR3 residues: CASSLLEDTQYF. As DNA, the CDR3 is TGTGCCAGCAGTTTATTAGAAGATACGCAGTATTTT.

V gene TRBV18 combines with J gene TRBJ2-7; 7 nucleotides align to TRBD1. The CDR3 has 14 amino acids. Trimming removed 3 bases from V and 2 bases from J; junction bases left unmatched: 4. The germline CDR1 and CDR2 sequences are KGHSH and LQKENI. CDR3 coding DNA: TGTGCCAGCTCACCTACCGGGACAGCCTACGAGCAGTACTTC. As protein: CASSPTGTAYEQYF.

The chain has TRBV29-1 and TRBJ2-1; the D is unclear. The CDR3 is 13 amino acids. Germline values: CDR1 SQVTM, CDR2 ANQGSEA. V gave up 5 bases and J gave up 5 bases, with 13 bases separating them. CDR3 loop: CSVLTFTNNEQFF. Here the CDR3 DNA reads TGCAGCGTTTTAACATTCACGAACAATGAGCAGTTCTTC.

The chain joins TRBV7-9 to TRBJ2-1; 10 bases map to TRBD2. With V trimmed by 5 bases and J by 14 bases, 6 bases remained unmatched. Germline values: CDR1 SEHNR, CDR2 FQNEAQ (reference sequence). The CDR3 loop spans 12 amino acids. CDR3 DNA sequence: TGTGCCAGCAGCCCCGGACTAGCGGACGAGTTCTTC. Translated, it gives CASSPGLADEFF.

The V call is TRBV7-6, the J call TRBJ2-3, with 8 bases matching TRBD1. This CDR3 comprises 15 residues. V trimming: 5 bases; J trimming: 0 bases; junction bases outside the gene matches: 4. From germline, CDR1 is SGHVS and CDR2 FNYEAQ. This CDR3 is CASSERDRSTDTQYF. CDR3 DNA sequence: TGTGCCAGCAGCGAACGGGACAGGAGCACAGATACGCAGTATTTT.